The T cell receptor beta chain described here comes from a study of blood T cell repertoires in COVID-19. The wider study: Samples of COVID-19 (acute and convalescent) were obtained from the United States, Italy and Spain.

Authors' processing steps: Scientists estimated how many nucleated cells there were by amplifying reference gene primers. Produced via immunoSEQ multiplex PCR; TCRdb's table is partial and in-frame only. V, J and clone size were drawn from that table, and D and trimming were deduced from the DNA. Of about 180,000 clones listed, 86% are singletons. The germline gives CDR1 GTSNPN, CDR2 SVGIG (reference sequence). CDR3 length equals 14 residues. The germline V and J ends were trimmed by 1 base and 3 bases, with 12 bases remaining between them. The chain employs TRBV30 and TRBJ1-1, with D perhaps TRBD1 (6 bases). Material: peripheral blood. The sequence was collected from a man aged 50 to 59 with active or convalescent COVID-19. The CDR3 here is CAWSGTVAYTEAFF. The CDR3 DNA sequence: TGTGCCTGGAGTGGGACAGTGGCCTACACTGAAGCTTTCTTT.